This T cell receptor (beta chain) was captured in a study of identical twins (dated by TCRdb to about 2016). Broadly, across the study: To test whether fetal clonotypes persist, this study deep-sequenced TCR alpha and beta repertoires from monozygotic twins, from unrelated adults of various ages, and from cord blood. To rule out contamination, the twin experiments were replicated at different times with different library preparation protocols.

Broader findings and caveats from the paper: Invariant T cells such as MAIT and iNKT could partly confound zero-insertion analyses, though diverse VJ usage argued against this for most clonotypes. Fewer insertions were carried by abundant cord blood beta clonotypes; a weaker similar trend was observed in young adult naive repertoires, while no such trend was observed in memory repertoires. Compared with coincidental sharing between unrelated individuals, out-of-frame TCR alpha sequences shared between twins had an excess of sequences with low generation probability. Out-of-frame TCR alpha sharing in monozygotic twins was systematically underestimated by recombination models, whereas sharing between unrelated individuals was in agreement with the recombination models. Conclusions relied on cross-sectional statistical analysis, since the same donors could not be followed over many years. Excess twin sharing in beta out-of-frame sequences was weaker because fewer shared sequences lowered the signal-to-noise ratio.

This clonotype was observed a few times. The antigen it binds to is not known. Base qualities are not recorded, but no much larger clone differs from it by a single base. Libraries were prepared through 5' RACE. The sequencer listed for this sample is Illumina HiSeq 2000. A universal primer binding site was introduced by template switching, and a unique molecular identifier was present in the final cDNA, enabling accurate counting of TCR cDNA molecules. Specific primers in the conserved constant-segment region were used to synthesize first-strand cDNA for TCR alpha and beta chains. Each cDNA library was double barcoded, with a SMART-Mk sample barcode plus Illumina barcodes, to control for contamination. TruSeq adapter sequences, together with Illumina sample barcodes, were added in two successive PCR steps. The TCR alpha and beta cDNA libraries were sequenced on the Illumina HiSeq platform using custom primers. The published analysis was carried out like this. Unique molecular identifiers were extracted from raw reads with MiGEC, and CDR3 positions were determined with MiXCR. Recombination models were inferred per individual with the repgenHMM and IGoR tools using an EM algorithm. Shared clonotypes were analyzed with the tcR package in R, and sharing was normalized by the product of cloneset sizes. Out-of-frame nonproductive sequences were analyzed to study raw recombination free of thymic and clonal selection effects. TCRdb reprocessing: public reads trimmed at Q25 with fastp, clones called with MiXCR, in-frame beta chains kept. All rows with the same CDR3 protein become a single entry with the most common DNA and genes. It is TCRdb's table, rather than the study itself, that gives the V and J calls and clone size. Here the sample has 550,000 to 800,000 distinct CDR3 sequences; under 8.5% occur a single time. The ten largest clones add up to 1.6% of the sample.

CDR1 and CDR2 were assigned from the germline V gene as SGHRS and YFSETQ. The CDR3 has 17 amino acids, counting the end cysteine and phenylalanine. This entry keeps only the CDR3 DNA: 51 bases, framed from base 1. Trimmed from V: 2 bases; trimmed from J: 0 bases; junction bases lacking a gene match: 5. All donors were healthy Caucasians. Three pairs of female monozygotic twins, all aged roughly 18 to 29 years, made up the twin cohort. RNA for TCR libraries was isolated from peripheral blood mononuclear cells. Separately, the same data were catalogued under a study of yellow fever vaccine responses in identical twins. In that second paper, the authors write: The authors reported that the T cell response to vaccination in identical twins appeared partly convergent and partly personalized. In identical twins, the study followed T cell clones that responded to the vaccine with precision.

Sequencing input: PBMCs. This receptor was taken from a young woman in good health. The rearrangement combines TRBV5-1 with TRBJ2-1; 10 bases in the junction line up with TRBD2. The CDR3 in this case is CASSLQLAGPSYNEQFF. The DNA sequence is given as TGCGCCAGCAGCTTACAACTAGCGGGGCCCTCCTACAATGAGCAGTTCTTC. With all but the CDR3 taken from the reference TRBV5-1 and TRBJ2-1 genes, the full variable domain is: KAGVTQTPRYLIKTRGQQVTLSCSPISGHRSVSWYQQTPGQGLQFLFEYFSETQRNKGNFPGRFSGRQFSNSRSEMNVSTLELGDSALYLCASSLQLAGPSYNEQFFGPGTRLTVL.